A single T cell receptor beta chain is shown here with its context. The same CDR3 arises from other DNA sequences in this sample as well. Germline V gene lookup returns CDR1 SGDLS and CDR2 YYNGEE. Unmatched junction bases numbered 4, after V lost 2 bases and J lost 2 bases. The CDR3 length is 15 residues. The PCR ran on 60 Vbeta and 13 Jbeta primers. Measured with immunoSEQ multiplex PCR; TCRdb has only the in-frame clones, and not every one. The profile shows approximately 97,000 clones, around four fifths of them singletons. The sample comes from a study of cytomegalovirus exposure and HLA in healthy donors.

This clonotype was obtained from a man aged 40-49 years in good health and CMV-seronegative. The sequenced sample was PBMCs. The chain carries TRBV9 and TRBJ2-3; the match to TRBD2 covers 8 bases. The CDR3 nucleotides are TGTGCCAGCAGCGTTGCGGGGGGCTACACAGATACGCAGTATTTT. Its translation: CASSVAGGYTDTQYF.